Presented here are 15 T cell receptor beta chains from one specimen sequenced in a study of blood T cell repertoires in COVID-19. Data came from immunoSEQ multiplex PCR; TCRdb stores just in-frame clones and leaves some out. The repertoire includes some 300,000 clones, roughly 91% of them detected once, and roughly 2.8% sits in the top ten. Sequenced sample: PBMCs or T cells enriched from blood (not recorded which). All receptors derive from a woman in her forties or fifties who had been exposed to COVID-19.

The chain employs TRBV24-1 and TRBJ2-5; weak D call: TRBD2 (7 bases). Germline lookup yields CDR1 KGHDR and CDR2 SFDVKD. This CDR3 comprises 17 residues. V was shortened by 6 bases and J by 4 bases, with 23 bases between the two germline ends. CDR3: CATSRGGISSAGETQYF. CDR3 coding DNA: TGTGCCACCAGTAGGGGGGGCATATCATCGGCGGGAGAGACCCAGTACTTC.

V and J are TRBV3-1 (or the pseudogene TRBV3-2) and TRBJ2-2; tentatively, D is TRBD1 (6 bases). V was shortened by 4 bases and J by 0 bases, with 9 bases between the two germline ends. The germline V gene has CDR1 LGHDT and CDR2 YNNKEL (reference sequence). The CDR3 consists of 15 residues. As DNA, the CDR3 is TGTGCCAGCAGCCTTACAGGGTCGAACACCGGGGAGCTGTTTTTT. This sequence encodes CASSLTGSNTGELFF.

CDR3 sequence reads: CASLRTSGAAQYF. As DNA, the CDR3 is TGTGCCAGCCTTCGGACTAGCGGGGCGGCCCAGTACTTC. The V call is TRBV6-5, the J call TRBJ2-5; 12 nucleotides align to TRBD2. The germline V gene encodes CDR1 MNHEY and CDR2 SVGAGI. V was pared by 8 bases and J by 9 bases, with 7 bases of the junction left unmatched. The length of the CDR3 is 13 residues.

In this sample, this clone turned up once. The gene calls are TRBV2 and TRBJ1-3; a weak D match, TRBD1 (6 bases). Trimming took 5 bases from V and 5 from J, leaving 13 bases between them. The CDR3 loop spans 14 amino acids. Germline V gene data show CDR1 as SNHLY and CDR2 as FYNNEI. The CDR3 coding sequence is TGTGCCAGCAGTCAGGGGCCATCCAGAAACACCATATATTTT. Its translation: CASSQGPSRNTIYF.

This clone has just one count. This chain uses TRBV7-8 with TRBJ2-3, with 9 bases fitting TRBD2. This CDR3 contains 16 residues. V was pared by 1 base and J by 2 bases, with 4 bases of the junction left unmatched. In germline, CDR1 is SGHVS, CDR2 FQNEAQ. For the CDR3, the DNA is TGTGCCAGCAGCTTAGGGCTAGCGGGGAACACAGATACGCAGTATTTT. As protein: CASSLGLAGNTDTQYF.

V and J are TRBV14 and TRBJ1-1, with TRBD1 as a possible D gene (5 bases). Germline V gene sequence: CDR1 SGHDN, CDR2 FVKESK. V lost 1 base and J 9 bases, leaving 9 bases between the germline ends. This CDR3 has 12 residues. CDR3 DNA: TGTGCCAGCAGCCAAGCAGGGTTACAAGCTTTCTTT. Encoded protein: CASSQAGLQAFF. Full variable domain (missing parts from reference TRBV14 and TRBJ1-1): EAGVTQFPSHSVIEKGQTVTLRCDPISGHDNLYWYRRVMGKEIKFLLHFVKESKQDESGMPNNRFLAERTGGTYSTLKVQPAELEDSGVYFCASSQAGLQAFFGQGTRLTVV.

This clone was recorded once. The chain couples TRBV30 to TRBJ1-1, with TRBD1 matching over 7 bases. The CDR3 runs to 14 residues. Germline V gives CDR1 GTSNPN, CDR2 SVGIG (reference sequence). V shed 2 bases, J shed 5 bases, and the junction held 8 bases outside the gene matches. The CDR3 bases are TGTGCCTGGAGTAGAGGACAGGCGAGTACTGAAGCTTTCTTT. It yields the protein CAWSRGQASTEAFF.

The chain has TRBV2 and TRBJ2-3; 10 bases line up with TRBD1. CDR3 length: 15 residues. Trimming at V came to 6 bases and at J to 3 bases, leaving 6 bases not matched to a gene. Germline V CDR1 and CDR2: SNHLY, FYNNEI. The CDR3 sequence: CASRGGQGVTDTQYF. The CDR3 DNA sequence: TGTGCCAGCAGGGGAGGACAGGGGGTGACAGATACGCAGTATTTT.

The chain joins TRBV11-1 to TRBJ2-1; TRBD1 aligns across 9 bases. The CDR3 has 15 residues. Germline trimming cut 5 bases from V and 7 bases from J; bases unmatched to any gene: 9. The germline V gene encodes CDR1 SGHAT and CDR2 FQDESV (reference sequence). CDR3 loop: CASSQGQGERNEQFF. CDR3 bases: TGTGCCAGCAGCCAGGGACAGGGTGAAAGGAATGAGCAGTTCTTC.

V and J are TRBV27 and TRBJ1-2; 8 bases are shared with TRBD1. The CDR3 contains 19 residues. The J segment lost 2 bases and the V segment lost 3 bases, leaving 17 bases of the junction unmatched. Germline values: CDR1 MNHEY, CDR2 SMNVEV (reference sequence). The DNA of the CDR3 is TGTGCCAGCAGTTTTCAATGGGCAGGGGGCGGACCTCCGAACTATGGCTACACCTTC. It yields the protein CASSFQWAGGGPPNYGYTF.

The V call is TRBV9, the J call TRBJ2-2; TRBD1 aligns across 8 bases. The CDR3 length is 14 residues. V was clipped by 4 bases and J by 8 bases; unmatched bases: 7. The V gene's germline CDR1 is SGDLS and CDR2 YYNGEE. The CDR3: CASSPRQGTGELFF. Written as DNA, the CDR3 is TGTGCCAGCAGCCCTCGACAGGGGACGGGGGAGCTGTTTTTT. The variable domain in full, completed from reference TRBV9 and TRBJ2-2, reads DSGVTQTPKHLITATGQRVTLRCSPRSGDLSVYWYQQSLDQGLQFLIQYYNGEERAKGNILERFSAQQFPDLHSELNLSSLELGDSALYFCASSPRQGTGELFFGEGSRLTVL.

The rearrangement links TRBV3-1 (or the pseudogene TRBV3-2) to TRBJ2-3, with a possible D match to TRBD2 (5 bases). Trimming stripped 0 bases from V and 4 bases from J, with 14 bases between. The CDR3 covers 16 residues. Germline CDR1 LGHDT, CDR2 YNNKEL (reference sequence). CDR3 nucleotides: TGTGCCAGCAGCCAAGAGGGAGTGAAGGGCCCAGATACGCAGTATTTT. This sequence encodes CASSQEGVKGPDTQYF.

This chain links TRBV5-1 with TRBJ2-5, with a tentative D call TRBD2 (5 bases). There are 15 residues in the CDR3. V lost 4 bases, J lost 1 base, and 14 bases lay in between. Germline V gene data show CDR1 as SGHRS and CDR2 as YFSETQ. The DNA for the CDR3 is TGCGCCAGCAGCATTGCCCCCGGGATCCAAGAGACCCAGTACTTC. This gives the protein CASSIAPGIQETQYF.

For this clone: One end of the junction fails to match germline, which may point to a read error. This chain uses TRBV27 with TRBJ2-7, with D uncertain. The CDR3 runs 15 residues. Per germline, CDR1 MNHEY and CDR2 SMNVEV (reference sequence). The CDR3 loop is CASSLSERVSYEQYF. CDR3 bases: TGTGCCAGCAGTCTATCGGAACGGGTCTCCTACGAGCAGTACTTC.

This sequence joins TRBV6-5 and TRBJ2-5; TRBD2 might be the D (6 bases). This CDR3 is built from 14 residues. Trimming shortened V by 0 bases and J by 5 bases, and 10 bases separated the two germline ends. Germline assignment: CDR1 MNHEY and CDR2 SVGAGI. CDR3 nucleotide sequence: TGTGCCAGCAGTTACTCGGGCGGGGTGGAGACCCAGTACTTC. It is translated as CASSYSGGVETQYF.